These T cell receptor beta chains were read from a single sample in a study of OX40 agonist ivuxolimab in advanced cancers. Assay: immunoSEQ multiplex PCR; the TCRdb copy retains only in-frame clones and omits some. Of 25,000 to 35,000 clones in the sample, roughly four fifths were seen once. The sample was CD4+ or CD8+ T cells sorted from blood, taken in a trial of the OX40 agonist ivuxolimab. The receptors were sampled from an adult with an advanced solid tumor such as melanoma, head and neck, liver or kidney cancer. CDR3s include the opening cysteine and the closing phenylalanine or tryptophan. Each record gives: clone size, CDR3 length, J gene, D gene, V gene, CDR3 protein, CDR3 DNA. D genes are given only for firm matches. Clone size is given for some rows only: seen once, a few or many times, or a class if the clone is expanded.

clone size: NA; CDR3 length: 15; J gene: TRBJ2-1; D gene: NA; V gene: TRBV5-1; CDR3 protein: CASSLGSGAANEQFF; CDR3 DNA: TGCGCCAGCAGCTTGGGCTCCGGGGCGGCCAATGAGCAGTTCTTC
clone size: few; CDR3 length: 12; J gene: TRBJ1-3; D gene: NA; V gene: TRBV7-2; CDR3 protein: CASSFLGNTIYF; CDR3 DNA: TGTGCCAGCAGCTTTCTGGGAAACACCATATATTTT
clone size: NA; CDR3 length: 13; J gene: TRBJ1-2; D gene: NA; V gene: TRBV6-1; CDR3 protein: CASSEGVNYGYTF; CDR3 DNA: TGTGCCAGCAGTGAAGGGGTCAACTATGGCTACACCTTC
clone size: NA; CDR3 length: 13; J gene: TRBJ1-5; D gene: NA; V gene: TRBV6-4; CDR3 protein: CASSPQYNQPQHF; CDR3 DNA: TGTGCCAGCAGTCCACAATACAATCAGCCCCAGCATTTT
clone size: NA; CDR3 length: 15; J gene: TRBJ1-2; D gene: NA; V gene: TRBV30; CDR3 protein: CAWSVNRGITYGYTF; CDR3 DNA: TGTGCCTGGAGTGTAAACCGTGGGATTACCTATGGCTACACCTTC
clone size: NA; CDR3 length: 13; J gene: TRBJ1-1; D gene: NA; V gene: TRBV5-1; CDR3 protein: CASSRDLNTEAFF; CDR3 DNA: TGCGCCAGCAGCCGCGACTTGAACACTGAAGCTTTCTTT
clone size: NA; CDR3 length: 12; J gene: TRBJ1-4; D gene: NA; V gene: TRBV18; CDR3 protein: CASSPPGEKLFF; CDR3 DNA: TGTGCCAGCTCACCACCGGGTGAAAAACTGTTTTTT
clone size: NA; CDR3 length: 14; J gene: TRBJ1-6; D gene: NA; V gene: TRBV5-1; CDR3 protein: CASSLGSLYSPLHF; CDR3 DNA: TGCGCCAGCAGCTTGGGTTCCCTCTATTCACCCCTCCACTTT
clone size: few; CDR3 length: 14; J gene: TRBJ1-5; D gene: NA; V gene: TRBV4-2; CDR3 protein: CASSQDLWGEPQHF; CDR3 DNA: TGTGCCAGCAGCCAAGATTTGTGGGGCGAGCCCCAGCATTTT
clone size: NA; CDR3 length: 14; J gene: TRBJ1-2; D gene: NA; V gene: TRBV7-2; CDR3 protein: CASSLDLWSGGYTF; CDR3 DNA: TGTGCCAGCAGCTTAGACTTATGGAGTGGTGGCTACACCTTC
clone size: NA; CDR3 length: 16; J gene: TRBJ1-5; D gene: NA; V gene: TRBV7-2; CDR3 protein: CASSFGRGAGNQPQHF; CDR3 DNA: TGTGCCAGCAGCTTTGGTAGGGGGGCTGGCAATCAGCCCCAGCATTTT
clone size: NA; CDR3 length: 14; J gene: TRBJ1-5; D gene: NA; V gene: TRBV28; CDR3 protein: CASSFFLRGQPQHF; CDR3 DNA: TGTGCCAGCAGTTTCTTCTTGAGGGGACAGCCCCAGCATTTT
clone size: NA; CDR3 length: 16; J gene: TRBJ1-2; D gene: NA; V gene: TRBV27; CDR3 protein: CASSLWGTQAGGGYTF; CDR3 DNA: TGTGCCAGCAGTTTATGGGGGACGCAGGCCGGAGGAGGCTACACCTTC
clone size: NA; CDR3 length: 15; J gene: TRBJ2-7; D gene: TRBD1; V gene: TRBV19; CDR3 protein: CASSITGQGAHEQYF; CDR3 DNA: TGTGCCAGTAGTATAACGGGACAGGGGGCACACGAGCAGTACTTC
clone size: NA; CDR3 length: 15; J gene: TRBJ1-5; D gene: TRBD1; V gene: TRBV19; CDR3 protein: CASSGHRGSNQPQHF; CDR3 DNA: TGTGCCAGTAGTGGACACAGGGGTAGCAATCAGCCCCAGCATTTT
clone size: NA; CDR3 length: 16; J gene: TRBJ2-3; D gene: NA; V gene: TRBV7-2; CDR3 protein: CASSLDRGVGTDTQYF; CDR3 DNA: TGTGCCAGCAGCTTAGATCGTGGGGTCGGCACAGATACGCAGTATTTT
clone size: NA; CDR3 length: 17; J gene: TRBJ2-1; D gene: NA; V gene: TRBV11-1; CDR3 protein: CASSLVESGRGLNEQFF; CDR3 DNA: TGTGCCAGCAGCTTAGTGGAGTCGGGCAGGGGATTGAATGAGCAGTTCTTC
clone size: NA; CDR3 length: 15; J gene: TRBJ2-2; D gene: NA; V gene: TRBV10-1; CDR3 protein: CASSEGQVNTGELFF; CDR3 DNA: TGCGCCAGCAGTGAGGGGCAGGTCAACACCGGGGAGCTGTTTTTT
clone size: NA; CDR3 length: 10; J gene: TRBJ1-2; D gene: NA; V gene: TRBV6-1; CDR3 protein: CASSELQPAF; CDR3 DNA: TGTGCCAGCAGTGAATTACAGCCTGCCTTC
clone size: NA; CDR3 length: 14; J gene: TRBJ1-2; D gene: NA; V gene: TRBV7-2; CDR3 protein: CASSLSGSNYGYTF; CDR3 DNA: TGTGCCAGCAGCTTAAGTGGATCGAACTATGGCTACACCTTC
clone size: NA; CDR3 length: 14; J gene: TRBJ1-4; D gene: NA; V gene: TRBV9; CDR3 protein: CASSVGVQNEKLFF; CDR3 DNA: TGTGCCAGCAGCGTAGGCGTCCAGAATGAAAAACTGTTTTTT
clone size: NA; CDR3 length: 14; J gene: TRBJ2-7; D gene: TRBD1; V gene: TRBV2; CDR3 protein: CASSGTAISYEQYF; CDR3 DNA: TGTGCCAGTTCCGGGACAGCGATATCCTACGAGCAGTACTTC
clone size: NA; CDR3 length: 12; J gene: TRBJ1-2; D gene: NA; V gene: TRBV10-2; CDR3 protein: CASMRDDYGYTF; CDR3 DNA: TGCGCCAGCATGAGGGACGACTATGGCTACACCTTC
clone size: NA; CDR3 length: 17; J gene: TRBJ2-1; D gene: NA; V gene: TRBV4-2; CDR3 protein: CASSQDRSDTSYNEQFF; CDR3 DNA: TGTGCCAGCAGCCAAGATCGATCGGACACCTCCTACAATGAGCAGTTCTTC
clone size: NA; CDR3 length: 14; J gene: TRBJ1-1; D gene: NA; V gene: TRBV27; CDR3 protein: CASSWGFGDTEAFF; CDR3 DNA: TGTGCCAGCAGTTGGGGCTTCGGGGACACTGAAGCTTTCTTT
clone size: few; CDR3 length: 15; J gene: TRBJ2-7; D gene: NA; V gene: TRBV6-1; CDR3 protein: CASSEGQTSLYEQYF; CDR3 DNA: TGTGCCAGCAGTGAAGGTCAGACTTCCCTCTACGAGCAGTACTTC
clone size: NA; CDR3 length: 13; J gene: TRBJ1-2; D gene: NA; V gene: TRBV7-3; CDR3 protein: CASSPDRNYGYTF; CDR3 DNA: TGTGCCAGCAGTCCCGACAGGAACTATGGCTACACCTTC
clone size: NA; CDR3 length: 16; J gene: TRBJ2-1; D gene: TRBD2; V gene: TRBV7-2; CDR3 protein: CASSLVVRGGGNEQFF; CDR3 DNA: TGTGCCAGCAGCTTAGTAGTGCGGGGGGGAGGTAATGAGCAGTTCTTC
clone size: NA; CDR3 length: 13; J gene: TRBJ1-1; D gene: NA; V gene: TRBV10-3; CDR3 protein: CAISVQGETEAFF; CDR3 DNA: TGTGCCATCAGCGTCCAGGGAGAAACTGAAGCTTTCTTT
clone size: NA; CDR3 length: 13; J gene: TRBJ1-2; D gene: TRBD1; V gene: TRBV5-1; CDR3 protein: CASSSDRGSRHTF; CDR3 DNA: TGCGCCAGCAGCTCGGACAGGGGGTCCCGACACACCTTC
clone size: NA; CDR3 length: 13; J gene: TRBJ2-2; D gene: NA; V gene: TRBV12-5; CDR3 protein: CASRDKNTGELFF; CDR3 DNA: TGTGCTAGCCGGGACAAGAACACCGGGGAGCTGTTTTTT
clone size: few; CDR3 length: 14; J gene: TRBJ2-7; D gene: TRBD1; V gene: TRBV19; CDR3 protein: CASGLGQGAYEQYF; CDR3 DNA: TGTGCCTCTGGTTTAGGGCAGGGGGCGTACGAGCAGTACTTC
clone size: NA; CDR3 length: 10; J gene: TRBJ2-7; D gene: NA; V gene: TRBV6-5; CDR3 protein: CASSDAEQYF; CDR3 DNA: TGTGCCAGCAGTGATGCCGAGCAGTACTTC
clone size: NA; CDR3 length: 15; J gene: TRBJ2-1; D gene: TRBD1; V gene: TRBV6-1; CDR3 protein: CASSPGTGGSNEQFF; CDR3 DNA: TGTGCCAGCAGTCCTGGGACAGGTGGATCCAATGAGCAGTTCTTC
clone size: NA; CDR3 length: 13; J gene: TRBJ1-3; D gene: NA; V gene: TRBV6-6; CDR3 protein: CATYPGPGNTIYF; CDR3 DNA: TGTGCCACCTATCCGGGACCGGGAAACACCATATATTTT
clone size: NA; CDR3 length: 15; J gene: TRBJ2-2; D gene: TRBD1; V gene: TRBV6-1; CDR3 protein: CASSRPGQGTGELFF; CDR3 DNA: TGTGCCAGCAGTAGACCGGGACAGGGCACCGGGGAGCTGTTTTTT
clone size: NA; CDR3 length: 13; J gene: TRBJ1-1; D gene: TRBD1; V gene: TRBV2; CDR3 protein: CASRMGQANEAFF; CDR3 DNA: TGTGCCAGCAGGATGGGACAGGCGAATGAAGCTTTCTTT
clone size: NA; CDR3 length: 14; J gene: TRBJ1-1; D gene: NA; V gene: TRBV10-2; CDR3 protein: CASSENRDRTEAFF; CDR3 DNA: TGCGCCAGCAGTGAGAACAGGGATAGAACTGAAGCTTTCTTT
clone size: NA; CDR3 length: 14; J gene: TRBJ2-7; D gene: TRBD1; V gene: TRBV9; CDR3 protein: CASSGRQGTYEQYF; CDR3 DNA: TGTGCCAGCAGCGGTCGACAGGGAACCTACGAGCAGTACTTC
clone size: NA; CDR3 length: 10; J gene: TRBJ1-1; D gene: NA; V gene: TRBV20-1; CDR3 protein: CSAPYGGAFF; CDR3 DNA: TGCAGTGCTCCCTACGGCGGGGCTTTCTTT
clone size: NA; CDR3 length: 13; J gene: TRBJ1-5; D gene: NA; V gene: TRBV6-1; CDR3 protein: CASSALIAQPQHF; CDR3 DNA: TGTGCCAGCAGTGCCCTGATTGCTCAGCCCCAGCATTTT
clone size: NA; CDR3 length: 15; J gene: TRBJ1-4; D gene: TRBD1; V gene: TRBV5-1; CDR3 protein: CASSFTGAANEKLFF; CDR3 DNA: TGCGCCAGCAGCTTTACAGGGGCAGCAAATGAAAAACTGTTTTTT
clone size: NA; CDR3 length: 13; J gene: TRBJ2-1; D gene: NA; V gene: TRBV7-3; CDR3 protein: CASSRGSYNEQFF; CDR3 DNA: TGTGCCAGCAGCAGAGGGTCCTACAATGAGCAGTTCTTC
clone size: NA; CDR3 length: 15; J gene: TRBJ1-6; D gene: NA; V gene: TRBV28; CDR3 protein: CASSLYDNRVSPLHF; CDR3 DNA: TGTGCCAGCAGTTTATATGACAACAGGGTTTCACCCCTCCACTTT
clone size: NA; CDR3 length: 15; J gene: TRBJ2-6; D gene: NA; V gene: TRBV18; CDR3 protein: CASSPKGAGANVLTF; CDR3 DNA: TGTGCCAGCTCACCAAAGGGGGCTGGGGCCAACGTCCTGACTTTC
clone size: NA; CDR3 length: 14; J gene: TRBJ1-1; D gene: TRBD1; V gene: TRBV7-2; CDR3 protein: CASGRGQRLSEAFF; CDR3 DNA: TGTGCCAGCGGGAGGGGACAGAGATTATCCGAAGCTTTCTTT
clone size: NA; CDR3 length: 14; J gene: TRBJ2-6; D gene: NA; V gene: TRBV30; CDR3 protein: CAWSQSSGANVLTF; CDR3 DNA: TGTGCCTGGAGTCAGAGTTCTGGGGCCAACGTCCTGACTTTC
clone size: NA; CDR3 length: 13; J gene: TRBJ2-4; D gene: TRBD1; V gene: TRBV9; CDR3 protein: CASSVEGQGAQYF; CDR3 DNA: TGTGCCAGCAGCGTAGAGGGACAGGGGGCGCAGTACTTC
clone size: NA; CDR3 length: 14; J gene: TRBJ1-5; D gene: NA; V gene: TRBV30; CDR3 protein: CAWSVQGVNQPQHF; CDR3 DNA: TGTGCCTGGAGTGTACAAGGGGTGAATCAGCCCCAGCATTTT
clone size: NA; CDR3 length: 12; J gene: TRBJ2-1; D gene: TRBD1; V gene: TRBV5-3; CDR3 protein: CASSITGQSGFF; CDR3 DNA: TGTGCCAGCAGCATAACGGGACAGTCAGGGTTCTTC
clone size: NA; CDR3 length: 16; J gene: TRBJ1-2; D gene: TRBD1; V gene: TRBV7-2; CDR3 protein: CASSLGAGGFGWGYTF; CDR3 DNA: TGTGCCAGCAGCTTAGGGGCAGGGGGCTTCGGTTGGGGCTACACCTTC
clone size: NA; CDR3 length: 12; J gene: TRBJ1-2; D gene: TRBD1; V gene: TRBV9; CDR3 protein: CASSPTGDGYTF; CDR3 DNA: TGTGCCAGCAGCCCGACAGGGGATGGCTACACCTTC
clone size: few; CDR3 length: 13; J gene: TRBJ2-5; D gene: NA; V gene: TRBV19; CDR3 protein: CASSSDVVGTQYF; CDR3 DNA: TGTGCCAGTAGTTCAGACGTCGTCGGGACCCAGTACTTC
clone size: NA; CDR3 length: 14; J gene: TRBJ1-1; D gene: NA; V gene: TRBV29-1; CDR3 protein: CSCTSNRVNTEAFF; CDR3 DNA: TGCAGCTGTACGTCAAATCGGGTGAACACTGAAGCTTTCTTT
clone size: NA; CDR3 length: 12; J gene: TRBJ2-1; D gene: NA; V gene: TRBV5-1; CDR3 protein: CASRGGYNEQFF; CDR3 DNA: TGCGCCAGCAGAGGGGGCTACAATGAGCAGTTCTTC